These 30 T cell receptor beta chains were sequenced from one sample in a study of shared T cell receptors in the human thymus. TCRdb keeps only in-frame clones here, not all; method: immunoSEQ multiplex PCR. The sample has 600,000 to 900,000 clones, approximately 85% seen once. These sequences were also reported in another study, on human thymus T cells.

Sequencing was done on a sample of thymocytes. These receptors were obtained from a girl in the first two years of life with a congenital heart defect.

The chain combines TRBV6-6 with TRBJ2-3; 12 positions match TRBD2. The V gene's germline CDR1 is MNHNY and CDR2 SVGAGI (reference sequence). The trim removed 3 bases at V and 5 bases at J, leaving 6 bases unmatched. The CDR3 has 16 amino acids. The CDR3 DNA is TGTGCCAGCAGTTATCTAGCGGGGGGGCCGGGAGATACGCAGTATTTT. Translating it yields CASSYLAGGPGDTQYF.

This rearrangement joins TRBV5-1 to TRBJ2-7; D possibly corresponds to TRBD1 (5 bases). V was shortened by 1 base and J by 2 bases, with 7 bases between the two germline ends. Germline V gene sequence: CDR1 SGHRS, CDR2 YFSETQ. The CDR3 has 13 residues. For the CDR3, the DNA is TGCGCCAGCAGCTTGTTGGACACCTACGAGCAGTACTTC. It encodes CASSLLDTYEQYF.

The V and J genes are TRBV7-9 and TRBJ1-1, with D unclear. Trimming stripped 3 bases from V and 0 bases from J, with 11 bases between. The germline gives CDR1 SEHNR, CDR2 FQNEAQ (reference sequence). CDR3 size: 15 residues. CDR3 in DNA: TGTGCCAGCAGCTTCTGTCAGGCGATGAACACTGAAGCTTTCTTT. This codes for CASSFCQAMNTEAFF.

A remark on this clone: Within the sample, other DNA sequences also encode this same CDR3. The chain has TRBV27 and TRBJ2-3; D may be TRBD1 (7 bases). Germline V gives CDR1 MNHEY, CDR2 SMNVEV (reference sequence). The CDR3 has 16 residues. V gave up 4 bases and J gave up 1 base, with 15 bases separating them. Written as DNA, the CDR3 is TGTGCCAGCAGTTGCCGCGGGACAGTGGGCACAGATACGCAGTATTTT. Translation: CASSCRGTVGTDTQYF.

The chain recombines TRBV5-4 with TRBJ2-6; possible D gene TRBD1, 6 bases. The CDR3 length is 16 residues. From germline, CDR1 is SGHNT and CDR2 YYREEE (reference sequence). V was cut by 5 bases and J by 0 bases, with 12 bases left in between. Here the CDR3 DNA reads TGTGCCAGCAGGCAGAACAGGGTCTCTGGGGCCAACGTCCTGACTTTC. Protein: CASRQNRVSGANVLTF.

The chain couples TRBV7-3 to TRBJ2-2, with D possibly TRBD1 on 5 matching bases. The CDR3 is made up of 15 amino acids. Between the trimmed V and J ends, which lost 5 bases and 0 bases, there was a span of 10 bases. Germline loops: CDR1 SGHTA, CDR2 FQGTGA. CDR3 sequence reads: CASSPGHSNTGELFF. The CDR3 DNA follows: TGTGCCAGCAGCCCCGGACACTCGAACACCGGGGAGCTGTTTTTT.

This clone was counted once. CDR3 in amino acids: CASSQGRPSTSVNQPQHF. Here the CDR3 DNA reads TGTGCCAGTAGTCAGGGGCGTCCGTCTACTTCGGTCAATCAGCCCCAGCATTTT. The rearrangement links TRBV28 to TRBJ1-5; maybe TRBD1 (6 bases). The germline V and J ends were trimmed by 9 bases and 3 bases, with 27 bases remaining between them. Germline V gene sequence: CDR1 MDHEN, CDR2 SYDVKM. The CDR3 runs 18 residues. Filled out from reference TRBV28 and TRBJ1-5, the complete variable domain reads DVKVTQSSRYLVKRTGEKVFLECVQDMDHENMFWYRQDPGLGLRLIYFSYDVKMKEKGDIPEGYSVSREKKERFSLILESASTNQTSMYLCASSQGRPSTSVNQPQHFGDGTRLSIL.

J is TRBJ1-5 and V is TRBV6-6; unclear D gene. The germline V gene encodes CDR1 MNHNY and CDR2 SVGAGI (reference sequence). This CDR3 spans 12 amino acids. V was cut by 2 bases and J by 10 bases, with 9 bases left in between. For the CDR3, the DNA is TGTGCCAGCAGTTACCTTTCAGGCCCCCAGCATTTT. Protein sequence: CASSYLSGPQHF.

This chain joins TRBV9 and TRBJ2-3; TRBD2 matches 12 bases. V lost 0 bases, J lost 2 bases, and 4 bases stayed unmatched. CDR1 SGDLS and CDR2 YYNGEE come from the germline V gene. The CDR3 runs to 17 residues. The CDR3 bases are TGTGCCAGCAGCGTAGAGGGGACTAGCGGGCCCACAGATACGCAGTATTTT. Its translation is CASSVEGTSGPTDTQYF.

This sequence joins TRBV28 and TRBJ1-5, with D tentatively TRBD1 (6 bases). The CDR3 totals 15 residues. The germline CDR1 and CDR2 sequences are MDHEN and SYDVKM. V lost 8 bases to trimming and J lost 2 bases, with 16 bases between them. The CDR3 DNA reads as TGTGCCAGCTCAGACGCAGGGGACGGCAATCAGCCCCAGCATTTT. Its translation is CASSDAGDGNQPQHF.

The rearrangement joins TRBV9 to TRBJ2-1, with D maybe TRBD2 (6 bases). The CDR3 contains 19 residues. V lost 0 bases and J 4 bases, leaving 23 bases between the germline ends. Germline V gene lookup returns CDR1 SGDLS and CDR2 YYNGEE. The chain's CDR3 is CASSVGTRPDRRGYNEQFF. CDR3 DNA sequence: TGTGCCAGCAGCGTAGGTACGCGACCCGACCGGCGGGGATACAATGAGCAGTTCTTC.

The chain employs TRBV2 and TRBJ2-1; TRBD1 matches 9 bases. The CDR3 loop spans 18 amino acids. V shed 1 base, J shed 3 bases, and the junction held 10 bases outside the gene matches. Germline CDR1 reads SNHLY; CDR2 reads FYNNEI. The DNA of the CDR3 is TGTGCCAGCAGTGAAGGGGGAACAGGGGGCACCGACTACAATGAGCAGTTCTTC. Its protein is CASSEGGTGGTDYNEQFF.

The table lists this clone with a few counts. The chain carries TRBV6-6 and TRBJ2-7; 8 bases align to TRBD2. Trimming took 0 bases from V and 4 from J; bases not matched to a gene: 5. The CDR3 is 15 amino acids. Germline assignment: CDR1 MNHNY and CDR2 SVGAGI (reference sequence). In DNA form, the CDR3 reads TGTGCCAGCAGTTACTCGTACGGGACTAGATACGAGCAGTACTTC. Its translation: CASSYSYGTRYEQYF.

The rearrangement joins TRBV14 to TRBJ1-1; D ambiguous. The CDR3 is made up of 14 amino acids. The V end was cut by 0 bases, the J end by 4 bases, with 9 bases between. Germline V lookup: CDR1 SGHDN, CDR2 FVKESK. CDR3 coding DNA: TGTGCCAGCAGCCAAGATGGAGGGAGCACTGAAGCTTTCTTT. This translates into CASSQDGGSTEAFF.

This chain uses TRBV28 with TRBJ2-5; D is unresolved. The CDR3 loop spans 15 amino acids. The V and J ends lost 2 bases and 5 bases respectively, with 15 bases between them. The germline CDR1 and CDR2 sequences are MDHEN and SYDVKM. DNA of the CDR3: TGTGCCAGCAGTTTACCCTGGTTTAACGGGGAGACCCAGTACTTC. The encoded protein is CASSLPWFNGETQYF.

This chain joins TRBV2 and TRBJ2-1, with D maybe TRBD2 (7 bases). Between the trimmed V and J ends, which lost 3 bases and 2 bases, there was a span of 8 bases. The CDR3 is 14 residues long. Germline CDR1 SNHLY, CDR2 FYNNEI. The DNA for the CDR3 is TGTGCCAGCAGTGAGCGGGGGCCCTACAATGAGCAGTTCTTC. Translated: CASSERGPYNEQFF. Complete variable domain (other parts from reference TRBV2 and TRBJ2-1): EPEVTQTPSHQVTQMGQEVILRCVPISNHLYFYWYRQILGQKVEFLVSFYNNEISEKSEIFDDQFSVERPDGSNFTLKIRSTKLEDSAMYFCASSERGPYNEQFFGPGTRLTVL.

The chain combines TRBV27 with TRBJ1-1; 8 nucleotides match TRBD1. CDR1 MNHEY and CDR2 SMNVEV come from the germline V gene (reference sequence). V trimming: 8 bases; J trimming: 3 bases; junction bases outside the gene matches: 11. The CDR3 covers 15 residues. The CDR3 region has the DNA TGTGCCAGCGGAACAGGGGGGGTTTTAGACACTGAAGCTTTCTTT. Its translation: CASGTGGVLDTEAFF.

The chain combines TRBV25-1 with TRBJ2-7; TRBD1 matches 10 bases. Germline V lookup: CDR1 MGHDK, CDR2 SYGVNS. Unmatched junction bases numbered 9, after V lost 8 bases and J lost 5 bases. The CDR3 contains 14 residues. This CDR3 reads CASATGTGDHEQYF. DNA for the CDR3: TGTGCCAGCGCAACCGGGACAGGGGACCACGAGCAGTACTTC.

The rearrangement links TRBV5-8 to TRBJ1-5, with unresolved D. Germline loops: CDR1 SGHTS, CDR2 YDEGEE. This CDR3 spans 19 amino acids. Trimming cost V 8 bases and J 3 bases, with 30 bases left between them. CDR3 sequence: CASGLHRSPIRQFNQPQHF. The CDR3 DNA reads as TGTGCCAGTGGATTACACCGAAGCCCGATTAGACAATTCAATCAGCCCCAGCATTTT.

V usage is TRBV27 and J usage is TRBJ1-3, with D perhaps TRBD1 (6 bases). The CDR3 totals 18 residues. V lost 3 bases, J lost 3 bases, and 21 bases lay in between. Germline CDR1 MNHEY, CDR2 SMNVEV (reference sequence). Written as DNA, the CDR3 is TGTGCCAGCAGTTTGAGGACAGCGAGCCCAAGGGATGGAAACACCATATATTTT. This translates into CASSLRTASPRDGNTIYF.

The V gene is TRBV4-1, the J gene TRBJ1-4, with 8 bases identical to TRBD1. This CDR3 spans 16 amino acids. V dropped 6 bases and J dropped 6; count of bases not matched to a gene: 12. Germline CDR1 reads MGHRA; CDR2 reads YSYEKL. CDR3 amino acids: CASRTRDRPPHEKLFF. CDR3 coding DNA: TGCGCCAGCAGAACCCGGGACAGGCCACCCCATGAAAAACTGTTTTTT.

A note on this clone: The sample has other DNA sequences that encode this CDR3 too. The rearrangement uses TRBV7-9 and TRBJ1-6, with D perhaps matching TRBD1 (6 bases). Trimming shortened V by 7 bases and J by 13 bases, and 29 bases separated the two germline ends. CDR1 and CDR2 from the germline V gene are SEHNR and FQNEAQ (reference sequence). The CDR3 runs 17 residues. This CDR3 is CASTLHARDKEILPLHF. CDR3 DNA sequence: TGTGCCAGCACCCTTCATGCCCGGGACAAAGAAATTCTCCCCCTCCACTTT.

This chain connects TRBV19 to TRBJ1-3, with TRBD1 matching over 8 bases. This CDR3 region has 17 residues. The ends lost 5 bases at V and 7 bases at J; junction bases unmatched: 16. The germline V gene encodes CDR1 LNHDA and CDR2 SQIVND (reference sequence). Here the CDR3 reads CASSPPEDRALVNTIYF. Written as DNA, the CDR3 is TGTGCCAGTAGTCCCCCCGAGGACAGGGCCTTGGTGAACACCATATATTTT.

This chain links TRBV27 with TRBJ1-1, with 8 positions matching TRBD1. The CDR3 length is 14 residues. Germline lookup yields CDR1 MNHEY and CDR2 SMNVEV (reference sequence). V was pared by 7 bases and J by 4 bases, with 8 bases of the junction left unmatched. The CDR3 DNA reads as TGTGCCAGCACCGGGACAGGAGGGGTCACTGAAGCTTTCTTT. It translates to CASTGTGGVTEAFF.

The chain links TRBV5-1 to TRBJ1-6, with D possibly TRBD1 on 6 matching bases. CDR3 length: 13 amino acids. Per germline, CDR1 SGHRS and CDR2 YFSETQ. V shed 4 bases and J shed 8 bases, with 10 bases lying between them. CDR3: CASSGQMDSPLHF. The CDR3 DNA reads as TGCGCCAGCAGCGGACAGATGGATTCACCCCTCCACTTT.

The J gene is TRBJ2-2, the V gene TRBV19, with 7 nucleotides matching TRBD1. Germline V CDR1 and CDR2: LNHDA, SQIVND (reference sequence). The CDR3 loop spans 17 amino acids. With 5 bases clipped from V and 3 bases from J, the junction kept 12 bases outside the gene matches. DNA of the CDR3: TGTGCCAGTAGTGCGACAGGGATGATATGGGACACCGGGGAGCTGTTTTTT. Its translation is CASSATGMIWDTGELFF.

The chain employs TRBV6-5 and TRBJ2-5; weak D call: TRBD1 (6 bases). This CDR3 has 16 residues. Germline CDR1 and CDR2: MNHEY and SVGAGI. V was cut by 2 bases and J by 7 bases, with 20 bases left in between. DNA of the CDR3: TGTGCCAGCAGTTACGCCACGGGACACGGGGATATGACCCAGTACTTC. Encoded protein: CASSYATGHGDMTQYF.

This chain connects TRBV4-1 to TRBJ1-1; D unresolved. Germline V gene sequence: CDR1 MGHRA, CDR2 YSYEKL. CDR3 length: 13 amino acids. Trimming stripped 4 bases from V and 0 bases from J, with 6 bases between. CDR3 residues: CASSLHLNTEAFF. CDR3 DNA sequence: TGCGCCAGCAGCCTCCATTTGAACACTGAAGCTTTCTTT.

This chain links TRBV11-2 with TRBJ2-2; 14 positions match TRBD2. The CDR3 covers 15 residues. Germline V lookup: CDR1 SGHAT, CDR2 FQNNGV. Trimming took 4 bases from V and 6 from J; bases not matched to a gene: 1. For the CDR3, the DNA is TGTGCCAGCAGCTGGGGACTAGCGGGGGCCGGGGAGCTGTTTTTT. Amino acids: CASSWGLAGAGELFF.

V usage is TRBV28 and J usage is TRBJ1-2; D not resolved. The CDR3 loop spans 15 amino acids. V was pared by 3 bases and J by 3 bases, with 14 bases between. Germline V gene data show CDR1 as MDHEN and CDR2 as SYDVKM. CDR3 loop: CASSFLRDSHYGYTF. DNA of the CDR3: TGTGCCAGCAGTTTTTTGCGAGATTCCCACTATGGCTACACCTTC.